The 23 T cell receptor beta chains given below trace back to one sample, sequenced in a study of T-cell reconstitution after alpha-beta-depleted transplantation in children (dated by TCRdb to the mid-2010s). The library was built by means of PCR. Sequencer: Illumina HiSeq 2500. To normalize quantification of the TCRbeta repertoire, the TCR libraries were built with molecular barcoding that relied on unique molecular identifiers. Through fastp at Q25 and MiXCR, TCRdb rebuilt clones from the public reads, retaining in-frame beta chains. Each record represents a unique CDR3 protein, reported with the most common genes and DNA among its rows. The sample records 90,000 to 130,000 distinct CDR3 sequences, approximately 6.6% of which are singletons. The ten largest clones capture roughly 20% of the sample. In the paper's terms, the treatment or condition label means: allogeneic hematopoietic cell transplantation with graft depleted of TCRalphabeta T cells and CD19 B cells.

Sequencing was performed on PBMCs, mostly from graft donor cells, taken 360 days after TCRalphabeta/CD19-depleted stem cell transplant. Source of these receptors: a male patient aged 2-9 years who had a stem cell transplant for acute lymphoblastic leukemia, so the T cells may come from the graft donor.

The count of this clonotype is one. V usage is TRBV28 and J usage is TRBJ2-2; 8 bases are a match to TRBD1. The length of the CDR3 is 18 residues. Germline CDR1 is MDHEN and CDR2 is SYDVKM. J gave up 3 bases and V 9 bases, and 18 bases lay outside the gene matches. CDR3 in amino acids: CARGLSFWTGKDTGELFF. CDR3 bases: TGTGCCAGGGGCCTTAGCTTCTGGACAGGGAAGGACACCGGGGAGCTGTTTTTT.

The table lists this clonotype with a few counts. The chain has TRBV2 and TRBJ2-1; 10 positions agree with TRBD2. The V gene's germline CDR1 is SNHLY and CDR2 FYNNEI. V dropped 2 bases and J dropped 8; count of bases not matched to a gene: 6. CDR3 size: 15 residues. The CDR3: CASSELAGGRDEQFF. CDR3 nucleotides: TGTGCCAGCAGTGAATTAGCGGGGGGCAGGGATGAGCAGTTCTTC.

The chain links TRBV12-3 or TRBV12-4 to TRBJ1-4; no reliable D call. The CDR3 length is 13 residues. Trimming pared 4 bases from V and 6 bases from J, leaving 9 bases between. CDR3 sequence reads: CASSSDPYEKLFF. The CDR3 DNA is TGTGCCAGCAGTTCCGATCCTTATGAAAAACTGTTTTTT.

This clonotype was recorded at least ten times. V and J are TRBV7-8 and TRBJ1-1; D not certain. Germline-derived CDR1 and CDR2 are SGHVS and FQNEAQ. The CDR3 is 12 amino acids. V lost 2 bases to trimming and J lost 5 bases, with 6 bases between them. The CDR3 sequence is CASSLRVTEAFF. In DNA form, the CDR3 reads TGTGCCAGCAGCTTACGGGTTACTGAAGCTTTCTTT.

This clonotype was detected ten times or more. This chain uses TRBV27 with TRBJ2-7, with D unclear. CDR1 is MNHEY, CDR2 SMNVEV, per germline (reference sequence). The CDR3 loop spans 16 amino acids. V was pared by 6 bases and J by 2 bases, with 20 bases between. Here the CDR3 reads CASSTLLGIGTYEQYF. CDR3 bases: TGTGCCAGCAGCACCCTCCTGGGCATCGGAACCTACGAGCAGTACTTC.

This clonotype was detected ten times or more. The V gene is TRBV10-3, the J gene TRBJ1-5; maybe TRBD1 (5 bases). CDR3 length: 14 residues. The V and J ends lost 7 bases and 5 bases respectively, with 15 bases between them. Germline V gene data show CDR1 as ENHRY and CDR2 as SYGVKD. The CDR3: CAIKGDGMDQPQHF. The CDR3 DNA is TGTGCCATCAAAGGGGACGGAATGGATCAGCCCCAGCATTTT.

This chain joins TRBV7-3 and TRBJ2-3; D perhaps matches TRBD2 (7 bases). The CDR3 is made up of 15 amino acids. The ends were cut back, 5 bases at V and 3 bases at J, with 15 bases in the middle. Germline values: CDR1 SGHTA, CDR2 FQGTGA. The CDR3 spells CASSQGGGPTDTQYF. The CDR3 nucleotides read TGTGCCAGCAGCCAAGGGGGAGGGCCAACAGATACGCAGTATTTT.

There are a few counts of this clonotype. The J gene is TRBJ1-4, the V gene TRBV3-1, with D maybe TRBD1 (6 bases). V shed 1 base and J shed 8 bases, with 11 bases lying between them. Per the germline V gene, CDR1 is LGHDT and CDR2 is YNNKEL (reference sequence). This CDR3 has 14 amino acids. CDR3 DNA: TGTGCCAGCAGCCAAGCCAGGGGAGGAGAAAAACTGTTTTTT. This translates into CASSQARGGEKLFF. The whole variable domain, remainder taken from reference TRBV3-1 and TRBJ1-4, is DTAVSQTPKYLVTQMGNDKSIKCEQNLGHDTMYWYKQDSKKFLKIMFSYNNKELIINETVPNRFSPKSPDKAHLNLHINSLELGDSAVYFCASSQARGGEKLFFGSGTQLSVL.

This clonotype was seen repeatedly, ten times or more. This rearrangement joins TRBV7-9 to TRBJ2-5; D is unresolved. V shed 1 base and J shed 3 bases, with 15 bases lying between them. Per germline, CDR1 SEHNR and CDR2 FQNEAQ (reference sequence). This CDR3 contains 16 residues. This chain's CDR3 is CASSLVGPQPEETQYF. As DNA, the CDR3 is TGTGCCAGCAGCTTAGTGGGCCCTCAGCCCGAAGAGACCCAGTACTTC. Filled out from reference TRBV7-9 and TRBJ2-5, the complete variable domain reads DTGVSQNPRHKITKRGQNVTFRCDPISEHNRLYWYRQTLGQGPEFLTYFQNEAQLEKSRLLSDRFSAERPKGSFSTLEIQRTEQGDSAMYLCASSLVGPQPEETQYFGPGTRLLVL.

This clonotype was counted ten times or more. This chain joins TRBV29-1 and TRBJ1-1, with D perhaps TRBD1 (5 bases). V shed 5 bases and J shed 4 bases, with 14 bases lying between them. The CDR3 is 13 amino acids. The germline CDR1 and CDR2 sequences are SQVTM and ANQGSEA. CDR3 amino acids: CSVPDWGFTEAFF. The CDR3 nucleotides are TGCAGCGTTCCTGATTGGGGGTTCACTGAAGCTTTCTTT. The whole variable domain, filled in from reference TRBV29-1 and TRBJ1-1, reads SAVISQKPSRDICQRGTSLTIQCQVDSQVTMMFWYRQQPGQSLTLIATANQGSEATYESGFVIDKFPISRPNLTFSTLTVSNMSPEDSSIYLCSVPDWGFTEAFFGQGTRLTVV.

This clonotype occurred a few times. The genes are TRBV11-3 and TRBJ1-1; D gene ambiguous. CDR3 length: 13 residues. V was cut by 3 bases and J by 4 bases, with 9 bases left in between. Germline V gene data show CDR1 as SGHNT and CDR2 as YENEEA. Written as DNA, the CDR3 is TGTGCCAGCAGCTTGGCCAGATTCACTGAAGCTTTCTTT. It codes for CASSLARFTEAFF.

This clonotype turned up a few times. This chain joins TRBV27 and TRBJ2-7, with 7 bases fitting TRBD2. The CDR3 length is 13 residues. V was pared by 8 bases and J by 1 base, with 5 bases of the junction left unmatched. Germline V lookup: CDR1 MNHEY, CDR2 SMNVEV (reference sequence). CDR3 DNA: TGTGCCAGCCGAAAGGGACTATCCTACGAGCAGTACTTC. It yields the protein CASRKGLSYEQYF.

Ten or more counts support this clonotype. The V and J genes are TRBV4-3 and TRBJ2-7, with D possibly being TRBD2 (5 bases). The CDR3 runs 16 residues. CDR1 and CDR2 (germline): LGHNA, YSLEER. V lost 1 base to trimming and J lost 0 bases, with 13 bases between them. As DNA, the CDR3 is TGCGCCAGCAGCCAAGGGACTGGTCGGAGCTCCTACGAGCAGTACTTC. Translation gives CASSQGTGRSSYEQYF.

The rearrangement joins TRBV7-9 to TRBJ2-1, with TRBD1 matching 8 bases. Trimming removed 3 bases from V and 7 bases from J; junction bases left unmatched: 5. CDR3 length equals 14 residues. CDR1 and CDR2 (germline): SEHNR, FQNEAQ (reference sequence). The CDR3 bases are TGTGCCAGCAGCTTGACAGGGGTGAAGAATGAGCAGTTCTTC. Its protein product is CASSLTGVKNEQFF.

Ten or more counts support this clonotype. The chain uses TRBV24-1 and TRBJ2-3; possibly TRBD1 or TRBD2 for D (5 bases each). This CDR3 has 17 amino acids. The ends were cut back, 3 bases at V and 4 bases at J, with 19 bases in the middle. In germline, CDR1 is KGHDR, CDR2 SFDVKD. DNA for the CDR3: TGTGCCACCAGTGATATTTCCGCCGGGACCCACCCAGATACGCAGTATTTT. It codes for CATSDISAGTHPDTQYF.

This clonotype has more than one count but fewer than ten. The rearrangement uses TRBV7-2 and TRBJ1-4; no definite D call. The germline V gene has CDR1 SGHTA and CDR2 FQGNSA. Trimming pared 2 bases from V and 4 bases from J, leaving 14 bases between. The CDR3 is 16 amino acids. CDR3: CASSLFGMVDNEKLFF. In DNA form, the CDR3 reads TGTGCCAGCAGCTTATTCGGGATGGTTGATAATGAAAAACTGTTTTTT.

This clonotype was seen many times. V is TRBV4-3 and J is TRBJ2-7, with D perhaps TRBD1 (6 bases). The germline CDR1 and CDR2 sequences are LGHNA and YSLEER. Trimming pared 0 bases from V and 0 bases from J, leaving 12 bases between. The CDR3 is 16 residues long. In nucleotides, the CDR3 is TGCGCCAGCAGCCAAGATTCGACAGGCAGCTCCTACGAGCAGTACTTC. It yields the protein CASSQDSTGSSYEQYF.

This clonotype has at least ten counts. This sequence joins TRBV7-9 and TRBJ2-4, with D uncertain. Per germline, CDR1 SEHNR and CDR2 FQNEAQ (reference sequence). This CDR3 has 17 residues. The V and J ends lost 3 bases and 1 base respectively, with 16 bases between them. CDR3: CASSFFAVRHAKNIQYF. CDR3 nucleotide sequence: TGTGCCAGCAGCTTTTTTGCTGTGCGGCACGCCAAAAACATTCAGTACTTC. The full variable domain, completed using reference TRBV7-9 and TRBJ2-4, is DTGVSQNPRHKITKRGQNVTFRCDPISEHNRLYWYRQTLGQGPEFLTYFQNEAQLEKSRLLSDRFSAERPKGSFSTLEIQRTEQGDSAMYLCASSFFAVRHAKNIQYFGAGTRLSVL.

This clonotype was seen ten or more times. The CDR3 reads CASSTWGGYQPQHF. In DNA, the CDR3 is TGTGCCAGCAGTACATGGGGGGGTTACCAGCCCCAGCATTTT. This chain links TRBV12-3 or TRBV12-4 with TRBJ1-5; tentatively, D is TRBD1 (5 bases). The CDR3 length is 14 residues. V was pared by 5 bases and J by 7 bases, with 15 bases between.

This clonotype came up many times. The chain carries TRBV27 and TRBJ1-2, with D tentatively TRBD1 (6 bases). CDR3 length equals 14 residues. Trimming took off 5 bases at V and 8 bases at J, with 18 bases between the two ends. CDR1 MNHEY and CDR2 SMNVEV come from the germline V gene (reference sequence). The CDR3 is CASSPQGYLNGYTF. The CDR3 DNA is TGTGCCAGCAGTCCTCAGGGGTATCTCAACGGCTACACCTTC.

The table lists this clonotype with many counts. The rearrangement joins TRBV7-2 to TRBJ2-7; possible D gene TRBD2, 6 bases. The CDR3 is 17 residues long. Germline CDR1 reads SGHTA; CDR2 reads FQGNSA. Deletions cut 5 bases from V and 6 bases from J, with 26 bases between. The CDR3 loop reads CASSPGPGRLGTLEQYF. CDR3 DNA sequence: TGTGCCAGCAGCCCAGGTCCTGGGAGGCTTGGGACTCTCGAGCAGTACTTC.

In its sample, this clonotype was seen many times. This chain joins TRBV28 and TRBJ2-7; TRBD1 matches 10 bases. The CDR3 is 17 amino acids. The V segment lost 5 bases and the J segment 3 bases; nucleotides outside the gene matches: 13. Germline V gene sequence: CDR1 MDHEN, CDR2 SYDVKM. The CDR3 DNA is TGTGCCAGCAGTACTTTTACGGGACAGGGGAGGAACTACGAGCAGTACTTC. It is translated as CASSTFTGQGRNYEQYF.

The chain couples TRBV6-1 to TRBJ2-7, with D possibly being TRBD2 (6 bases). The CDR3 contains 18 residues. V was cut by 5 bases and J by 7 bases, with 30 bases left in between. Germline lookup yields CDR1 MNHNS and CDR2 SASEGT. For the CDR3, the DNA is TGTGCCAGCAGTAGCGATGAAACGGGGGTCTCTCCTGGGTGGGAGCAGTACTTC. Translating gives CASSSDETGVSPGWEQYF.